Described below is a single TCR beta chain sequence and its context. Antigen specificity is unknown. The sample is drawn from a study of cytomegalovirus exposure and HLA in healthy donors. Study context: Drawn from HLA-typed donors, some 80 million unique TCRs were held in an early data release. Notes on the study in general: A later analysis linked 15,000 to 20,000 TCR beta sequences to HLA alleles at 0.05 false discovery rate. Whilst most TCR sequences proved rare, a subset of public TCRs occurred across many donors. As a later analysis revealed, the rate of TCR association differed by HLA locus, with DRB1 most and HLA-C fewest.

Per the germline V gene, CDR1 is SEHNR and CDR2 is FQNEAQ (reference sequence). Trimming removed 5 bases from V and 7 bases from J, with 17 bases in between. The CDR3 is made up of 14 amino acids. The primer mix had 60 Vbeta and 13 Jbeta primers. The table came from immunoSEQ multiplex PCR; TCRdb's copy has only in-frame clones and leaves some out. The data show approximately 220,000 clones, 82% seen once. The sequenced sample was PBMCs. This receptor was obtained from a man aged 35-49 years in good health and CMV-seropositive. The chain employs TRBV7-9 and TRBJ1-2; possible D gene TRBD1, 5 bases. The CDR3 loop is CASSDDSAGRGYTF. CDR3 in DNA: TGTGCCAGCAGCGACGACAGCGCCGGACGTGGCTACACCTTC.